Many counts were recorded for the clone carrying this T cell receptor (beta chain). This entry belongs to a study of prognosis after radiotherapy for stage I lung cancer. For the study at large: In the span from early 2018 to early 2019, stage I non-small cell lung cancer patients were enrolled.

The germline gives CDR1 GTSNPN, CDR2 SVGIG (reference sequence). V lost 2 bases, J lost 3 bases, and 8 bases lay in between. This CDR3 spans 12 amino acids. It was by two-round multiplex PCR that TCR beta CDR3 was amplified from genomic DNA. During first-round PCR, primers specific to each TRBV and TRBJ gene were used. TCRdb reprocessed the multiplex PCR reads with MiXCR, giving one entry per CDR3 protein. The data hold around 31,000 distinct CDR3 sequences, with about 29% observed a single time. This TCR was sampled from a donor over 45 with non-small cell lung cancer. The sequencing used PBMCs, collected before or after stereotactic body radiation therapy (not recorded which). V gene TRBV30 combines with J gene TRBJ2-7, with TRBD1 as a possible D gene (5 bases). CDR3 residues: CAWSSQGYEQYF. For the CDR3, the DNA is TGTGCCTGGAGTAGCCAGGGCTACGAGCAGTACTTC.